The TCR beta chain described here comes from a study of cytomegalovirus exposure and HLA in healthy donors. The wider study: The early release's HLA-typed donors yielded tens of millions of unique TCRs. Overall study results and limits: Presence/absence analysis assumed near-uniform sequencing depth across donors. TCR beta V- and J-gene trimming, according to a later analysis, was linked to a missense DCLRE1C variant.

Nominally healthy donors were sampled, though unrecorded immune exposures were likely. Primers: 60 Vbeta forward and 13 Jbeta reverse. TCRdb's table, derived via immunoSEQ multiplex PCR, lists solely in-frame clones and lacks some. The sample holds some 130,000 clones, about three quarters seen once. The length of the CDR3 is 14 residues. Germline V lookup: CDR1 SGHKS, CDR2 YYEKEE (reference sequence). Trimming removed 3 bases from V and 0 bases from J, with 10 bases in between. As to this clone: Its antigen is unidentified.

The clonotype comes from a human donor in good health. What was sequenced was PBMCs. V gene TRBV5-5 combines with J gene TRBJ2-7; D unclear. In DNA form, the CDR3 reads TGTGCCAGCAGCTCTCTGACAAGCTCCTACGAGCAGTACTTC. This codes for CASSSLTSSYEQYF.